Listed here are 20 T cell receptor beta chains from one sample, sequenced in a study of OX40 agonist ivuxolimab in advanced cancers. This table comes from immunoSEQ multiplex PCR, and its TCRdb copy is limited to in-frame clones, with some not included. The sample lists fewer than 8,500 clones, over 55% occurring once. Sample: CD4+ or CD8+ T cells sorted from blood, taken in a trial of the OX40 agonist ivuxolimab. All receptors come from an adult with an advanced solid tumor such as melanoma, head and neck, liver or kidney cancer.

The chain has TRBV7-6 and TRBJ2-3; a weak D match, TRBD1 (5 bases). The CDR3 extends over 13 amino acids. The germline V gene has CDR1 SGHVS and CDR2 FNYEAQ. Trimming removed 1 base at V and 5 bases at J, with 7 bases between. As DNA, the CDR3 is TGTGCCAGCAGCTTAGTCCAGGGAGATACGCAGTATTTT. Protein sequence: CASSLVQGDTQYF.

The chain couples TRBV9 to TRBJ2-5; D may be TRBD1 or TRBD2 (5 bases each). V lost 4 bases, J lost 1 base, and 14 bases lay in between. In germline, CDR1 is SGDLS, CDR2 YYNGEE. CDR3 length equals 15 residues. The chain's CDR3 is CASSFSWGTQETQYF. The CDR3 DNA reads TGTGCCAGCAGCTTCTCTTGGGGGACCCAAGAGACCCAGTACTTC.

The chain uses TRBV6-4 and TRBJ2-1, with 12 bases aligning to TRBD2. This CDR3 has 13 residues. V gave up 10 bases and J gave up 6 bases; unmatched junction bases: 4. The germline V gene encodes CDR1 MRHNA and CDR2 SNTAGT. CDR3 DNA: TGTGCCACCGCGACTAGCGGGGGCAATGAGCAGTTCTTC. This sequence encodes CATATSGGNEQFF.

This clone was recorded only once. The chain uses TRBV6-4 and TRBJ2-3; D may be TRBD1 or TRBD2 (5 bases each). From germline, CDR1 is MRHNA and CDR2 SNTAGT. V dropped 2 bases and J dropped 1 base, with 16 bases sitting between them. The CDR3 totals 17 residues. DNA for the CDR3: TGTGCCAGCAGTGACACCCCCGGGACCACCGGCACAGATACGCAGTATTTT. Its protein is CASSDTPGTTGTDTQYF.

By proportion, this clone is medium-sized. In DNA form, the CDR3 reads TGTGCCACCCTTTGGGTTGTGAATCAGCCCCAGCATTTT. This gives the protein CATLWVVNQPQHF. This chain joins TRBV6-1 and TRBJ1-5; D remains unclear. Germline values: CDR1 MNHNS, CDR2 SASEGT. The CDR3 loop spans 13 amino acids. V was trimmed by 10 bases and J by 4 bases, leaving 14 bases between them.

The CDR3, as DNA: TGTGCCAGCAGCGTACCGGCTTTCTTT. This gives the protein CASSVPAFF. The V gene is TRBV9, the J gene TRBJ1-1; D not certain. CDR1 and CDR2 (germline): SGDLS, YYNGEE. V dropped 1 base and J dropped 11 bases, with 3 bases sitting between them. This CDR3 spans 9 amino acids.

This clone was seen a single time. CDR3 coding DNA: TGTGCCAGCAGCTCTCGCCTGGGACGAAATTACACTGAAGCTTTCTTT. Protein: CASSSRLGRNYTEAFF. The J gene is TRBJ1-1, the V gene TRBV7-8, with a weak D call TRBD1 (5 bases). The CDR3 runs 16 residues. Per the germline V gene, CDR1 is SGHVS and CDR2 is FQNEAQ. The V end lost 4 bases, the J end lost 3 bases, and 18 bases lay between the germline ends.

This clone was detected a few times. This chain links TRBV4-1 with TRBJ2-5; D ambiguous. Germline CDR1 MGHRA, CDR2 YSYEKL. The CDR3 runs to 11 residues. Trimming took off 2 bases at V and 2 bases at J, with 0 bases between the two ends. The CDR3 sequence is CASSQQETQYF. CDR3 DNA: TGCGCCAGCAGCCAACAAGAGACCCAGTACTTC.

The rearrangement links TRBV10-3 to TRBJ1-5, with 11 bases that match TRBD1. The V gene's germline CDR1 is ENHRY and CDR2 SYGVKD. The CDR3 is 16 amino acids. Trimming at V came to 6 bases and at J to 3 bases, leaving 7 bases not matched to a gene. The CDR3 DNA sequence: TGTGCCATCAGCCCCGGACAGGGGGCCCCCAATCAGCCCCAGCATTTT. Protein sequence: CAISPGQGAPNQPQHF.

This chain links TRBV6-4 with TRBJ2-3; 11 nucleotides match TRBD2. The ends lost 6 bases at V and 6 bases at J; junction bases unmatched: 8. Germline V gene sequence: CDR1 MRHNA, CDR2 SNTAGT. The CDR3 consists of 15 residues. CDR3 coding DNA: TGTGCCAGCAGCCCCGTTAGCGGGGGGGCGGATACGCAGTATTTT. Its protein is CASSPVSGGADTQYF.

This clone was seen many times. The chain combines TRBV10-3 with TRBJ2-1; TRBD1 matches 10 bases. Trimming removed 8 bases from V and 8 bases from J; junction bases left unmatched: 6. CDR3 length: 13 amino acids. CDR1 is ENHRY and CDR2 is SYGVKD in the germline V gene. CDR3 loop: CAIQRQGADEQFF. The CDR3 coding sequence is TGTGCCATCCAAAGACAGGGGGCCGATGAGCAGTTCTTC.

CDR3 residues: CASSLGGNIQYF. DNA of the CDR3: TGTGCCAGCAGCTTAGGGGGAAACATTCAGTACTTC. The rearrangement joins TRBV5-6 to TRBJ2-4; D is possibly TRBD1 (6 bases). The V gene lost 2 bases and the J gene lost 6 bases, with 6 bases spanning the gap. Germline CDR1 SGHDT, CDR2 YYEEEE. This CDR3 region has 12 residues. The variable domain in full, completed from reference TRBV5-6 and TRBJ2-4, reads DAGVTQSPTHLIKTRGQQVTLRCSPKSGHDTVSWYQQALGQGPQFIFQYYEEEERQRGNFPDRFSGHQFPNYSSELNVNALLLGDSALYLCASSLGGNIQYFGAGTRLSVL.

The chain couples TRBV11-3 to TRBJ2-3; 8 bases align to TRBD2. The CDR3 is 16 residues long. Trimming took 1 base from V and 2 from J; bases not matched to a gene: 5. Germline V gives CDR1 SGHNT, CDR2 YENEEA. This CDR3 reads CASSLVAGGLTDTQYF. CDR3 nucleotide sequence: TGTGCCAGCAGCTTAGTGGCGGGGGGCCTCACAGATACGCAGTATTTT.

V and J are TRBV20-1 and TRBJ2-5; possible D gene TRBD2, 5 bases. From germline, CDR1 is DFQATT and CDR2 SNEGSKA (reference sequence). The CDR3 is 11 residues long. The V gene lost 6 bases and the J gene lost 4 bases, with 9 bases spanning the gap. CDR3 coding DNA: TGCAGTGCCCCACTAGGAGAGACCCAGTACTTC. Protein product: CSAPLGETQYF.

This clone came up a few times. This rearrangement joins TRBV11-1 to TRBJ2-5; D perhaps matches TRBD1 (6 bases). Looked up from germline, CDR1 is SGHAT and CDR2 is FQDESV (reference sequence). This CDR3 is 14 amino acids long. Trimming took off 2 bases at V and 5 bases at J, with 12 bases between the two ends. CDR3 in amino acids: CASSLLQGWETQYF. In nucleotides, the CDR3 is TGTGCCAGCAGCTTACTACAGGGCTGGGAGACCCAGTACTTC. The full variable domain, in which reference TRBV11-1 and TRBJ2-5 provide the parts outside the CDR3, is EAEVAQSPRYKITEKSQAVAFWCDPISGHATLYWYRQILGQGPELLVQFQDESVVDDSQLPKDRFSAERLKGVDSTLKIQPAELGDSAMYLCASSLLQGWETQYFGPGTRLLVL.

The chain is built from TRBV10-2 and TRBJ2-7; possible D gene TRBD2, 6 bases. Germline CDR1 WSHSY, CDR2 SAAADI. Trimming removed 8 bases from V and 7 bases from J, with 15 bases in between. This CDR3 spans 12 amino acids. As DNA, the CDR3 is TGCGCCAGCCATACAGGAGGGAGTGAGCAGTACTTC. This encodes CASHTGGSEQYF.

The rearrangement links TRBV13 to TRBJ2-4; D remains ambiguous. V was pared by 5 bases and J by 2 bases, with 16 bases between. Germline-derived CDR1 and CDR2 are PRHDT and FYEKMQ (reference sequence). This CDR3 is built from 16 residues. The CDR3 sequence is CASSAAERVPKNIQYF. CDR3 sequence (DNA): TGTGCCAGCAGCGCAGCAGAAAGGGTCCCCAAAAACATTCAGTACTTC. Using reference TRBV13 and TRBJ2-4 for the parts outside the CDR3, the full variable domain is AAGVIQSPRHLIKEKRETATLKCYPIPRHDTVYWYQQGPGQDPQFLISFYEKMQSDKGSIPDRFSAQQFSDYHSELNMSSLELGDSALYFCASSAAERVPKNIQYFGAGTRLSVL.

The chain carries TRBV7-7 and TRBJ2-2; 11 bases align to TRBD1. CDR1 and CDR2 (germline): SSHAT, FNYEAQ (reference sequence). The CDR3 length is 17 residues. V lost 2 bases and J lost 5; bases outside the gene matches: 7. The CDR3 sequence: CASSLTRDRGGTGELFF. In DNA, the CDR3 is TGTGCCAGCAGCTTAACCCGGGACAGGGGGGGAACCGGGGAGCTGTTTTTT.

The chain is built from TRBV2 and TRBJ2-7; D is unclear. Trimming stripped 6 bases from V and 6 bases from J, with 18 bases between. Germline loops: CDR1 SNHLY, CDR2 FYNNEI. The CDR3 totals 14 residues. Written as DNA, the CDR3 is TGTGCCAGCAGAACAAAGGATGTGGTGCTCGAGCAGTACTTC. As protein: CASRTKDVVLEQYF. Based on the CDR3 plus reference TRBV2 and TRBJ2-7, the full variable domain is EPEVTQTPSHQVTQMGQEVILRCVPISNHLYFYWYRQILGQKVEFLVSFYNNEISEKSEIFDDQFSVERPDGSNFTLKIRSTKLEDSAMYFCASRTKDVVLEQYFGPGTRLTVT.

V usage is TRBV27 and J usage is TRBJ2-1; D is perhaps TRBD1 or TRBD2 (5 bases each). Germline CDR1 MNHEY, CDR2 SMNVEV (reference sequence). Between the trimmed V and J ends, which lost 4 bases and 7 bases, there was a span of 14 bases. There are 14 residues in the CDR3. Here the CDR3 DNA reads TGTGCCAGCAGTTACTCCGGGACGCAGAATGAGCAGTTCTTC. This translates into CASSYSGTQNEQFF.